This T cell receptor beta chain emerged from a study of human T cells and chemical hapten exposure. The wider study: A patient group, mainly female, showed alopecia areata, totalis or universalis.

CDR1 and CDR2 (germline): SNHLY, FYNNEI. Trimming removed 6 bases at V and 0 bases at J, with 12 bases between. CDR3 length equals 14 residues. TCRdb reprocessed the RACE reads via MiXCR and lists one record per CDR3 protein. The sample lists about 400,000 distinct CDR3 sequences; around 6% were seen once. This clonotype was recorded many times. As for time point: patch test 2, 6 weeks after DPC sensitization. As for treatment: therapeutic diphenylcyclopropenone sensitization with weekly scalp DPC. The sample here was whole blood, taken in connection with sensitization to the hapten diphenylcyclopropenone (DPC). The TCR comes from a woman younger than 30 with alopecia areata. Some clones in this sample may be carry-over from other donors' samples. V gene TRBV2 combines with J gene TRBJ2-7; D possibly corresponds to TRBD1 (6 bases). CDR3: CASSFTGHSYEQYF. CDR3 DNA: TGTGCCAGCAGCTTCACAGGGCACTCCTACGAGCAGTACTTC. Together with reference TRBV2 and TRBJ2-7, the CDR3 gives the full variable domain: EPEVTQTPSHQVTQMGQEVILRCVPISNHLYFYWYRQILGQKVEFLVSFYNNEISEKSEIFDDQFSVERPDGSNFTLKIRSTKLEDSAMYFCASSFTGHSYEQYFGPGTRLTVT.